Below, 31 T cell receptor beta chains from the same sample are listed, as sequenced in a study of T cell responses to AZD1222 COVID-19 vaccine. Libraries were prepared by immunoSEQ multiplex PCR; TCRdb keeps only in-frame clonotypes and omits some of them. Of over 100,000 clones in the sample, approximately 86% were seen once. The sequenced sample was peripheral blood, obtained 28 days after the second dose of the MenACWY control vaccine. The receptors here all came from an adult who received the MenACWY meningococcal vaccine as a control.

The chain recombines TRBV5-4 with TRBJ1-2; 7 bases align to TRBD1. V was clipped by 4 bases and J by 4 bases; unmatched bases: 10. In germline, CDR1 is SGHNT, CDR2 YYREEE (reference sequence). The length of the CDR3 is 15 residues. CDR3 nucleotides: TGTGCCAGCAGCCCAGGGACAGCAGCCTTCTATGGCTACACCTTC. Its translation: CASSPGTAAFYGYTF. The full variable domain, completed using reference TRBV5-4 and TRBJ1-2, is ETGVTQSPTHLIKTRGQQVTLRCSSQSGHNTVSWYQQALGQGPQFIFQYYREEENGRGNFPPRFSGLQFPNYSSELNVNALELDDSALYLCASSPGTAAFYGYTFGSGTRLTVV.

V is TRBV19 and J is TRBJ2-1, with 11 bases lining up with TRBD2. The V gene end was trimmed by 5 bases and the J gene end by 3 bases; junction bases not matched to a gene: 12. Germline CDR1 reads LNHDA; CDR2 reads SQIVND (reference sequence). The CDR3 runs to 18 residues. DNA of the CDR3: TGTGCCAGTAGTGCGTCCCCTCTAGCGGGGGGCATCTACAATGAGCAGTTCTTC. Translated: CASSASPLAGGIYNEQFF. The full variable domain, completed using reference TRBV19 and TRBJ2-1, is DGGITQSPKYLFRKEGQNVTLSCEQNLNHDAMYWYRQDPGQGLRLIYYSQIVNDFQKGDIAEGYSVSREKKESFPLTVTSAQKNPTAFYLCASSASPLAGGIYNEQFFGPGTRLTVL.

The genes are TRBV12-3 or TRBV12-4 and TRBJ1-6; D uncertain. This CDR3 spans 13 amino acids. Trimming removed 1 base at V and 8 bases at J, with 6 bases between. This CDR3 is CASSLEADSPLHF. The CDR3 DNA follows: TGTGCCAGCAGTTTAGAAGCGGATTCACCCCTCCACTTT.

V gene TRBV11-3 combines with J gene TRBJ2-1, with TRBD1 identical over 7 bases. This CDR3 is built from 15 residues. Trimming took 3 bases from V and 4 from J; bases not matched to a gene: 6. CDR1 is SGHNT, CDR2 YENEEA, per germline. The CDR3 DNA sequence: TGTGCCAGCAGCTTTGAGGGGGCCCTATACAATGAGCAGTTCTTC. It is translated as CASSFEGALYNEQFF.

This clone was seen a single time. The chain carries TRBV30 and TRBJ2-1, with D perhaps TRBD1 (5 bases). CDR3 size: 16 residues. CDR1 is GTSNPN and CDR2 is SVGIG in the germline V gene (reference sequence). V was trimmed by 3 bases and J by 2 bases, leaving 17 bases between them. The CDR3 loop reads CAWRDKTLITYNEQFF. The CDR3 DNA reads TGTGCCTGGAGGGACAAAACATTAATAACCTACAATGAGCAGTTCTTC.

The CDR3 coding sequence is TGTGCCAGCAGTCCTTACCTATCGACAGGGATGGCCTATGGCTACACCTTC. Translation gives CASSPYLSTGMAYGYTF. This chain joins TRBV27 and TRBJ1-2; 7 positions agree with TRBD1. Trimming at V came to 5 bases and at J to 4 bases, leaving 16 bases not matched to a gene. The CDR3 contains 17 residues. Germline CDR1 is MNHEY and CDR2 is SMNVEV (reference sequence).

The V call is TRBV11-2, the J call TRBJ2-3, with a possible D match to TRBD1 (5 bases). Germline V gene sequence: CDR1 SGHAT, CDR2 FQNNGV. The CDR3 has 12 amino acids. Trimming pared 4 bases from V and 3 bases from J, leaving 5 bases between. CDR3 coding DNA: TGTGCCAGCAGCTCAGGGACAGATACGCAGTATTTT. It is translated as CASSSGTDTQYF.

In this sample, this clone turned up a few times. This rearrangement joins TRBV18 to TRBJ2-7; D is tentatively TRBD1 or TRBD2 (5 bases each). The germline V and J ends were trimmed by 3 bases and 7 bases, with 13 bases remaining between them. The germline CDR1 and CDR2 sequences are KGHSH and LQKENI. CDR3 size: 13 residues. CDR3: CASSPGTAREQYF. The CDR3 nucleotides are TGTGCCAGCTCACCCGGGACGGCGAGGGAGCAGTACTTC.

This clone was seen a single time. The chain joins TRBV9 to TRBJ1-2; TRBD1 might be the D (6 bases). Germline lookup yields CDR1 SGDLS and CDR2 YYNGEE. This CDR3 is 13 amino acids long. V lost 4 bases and J 5 bases, leaving 12 bases between the germline ends. The CDR3 region is CASSPDRSYGYTF. The CDR3 coding sequence is TGTGCCAGCAGCCCCGACAGGTCATATGGCTACACCTTC.

The chain is built from TRBV28 and TRBJ1-2, with D possibly TRBD1 on 5 matching bases. V was cut by 8 bases and J by 2 bases, with 6 bases left in between. Germline V gives CDR1 MDHEN, CDR2 SYDVKM. There are 11 residues in the CDR3. CDR3 residues: CASGGNYGYTF. The DNA of the CDR3 is TGTGCCAGCGGGGGGAACTATGGCTACACCTTC.

This chain uses TRBV5-1 with TRBJ1-2, with a possible D match to TRBD1 (6 bases). Germline assignment: CDR1 SGHRS and CDR2 YFSETQ. This CDR3 contains 13 residues. V dropped 4 bases and J dropped 6 bases, with 13 bases sitting between them. The chain's CDR3 is CASSARGLNGYTF. CDR3 DNA: TGCGCCAGCAGCGCGCGGGGGCTGAATGGCTACACCTTC.

This chain joins TRBV7-9 and TRBJ2-1; D is uncertain. In germline, CDR1 is SEHNR, CDR2 FQNEAQ (reference sequence). CDR3 size: 15 residues. The V end lost 6 bases, the J end lost 2 bases, and 14 bases lay between the germline ends. The CDR3 protein is CASSRSEGPYNEQFF. The CDR3 DNA sequence: TGTGCCAGCAGTCGCAGCGAAGGGCCCTACAATGAGCAGTTCTTC.

This chain links TRBV27 with TRBJ2-2, with 8 bases identical to TRBD2. Germline loops: CDR1 MNHEY, CDR2 SMNVEV (reference sequence). The CDR3 totals 16 residues. The trim removed 4 bases at V and 6 bases at J, leaving 10 bases unmatched. CDR3 in amino acids: CASSSPGLVISGELFF. Written as DNA, the CDR3 is TGTGCCAGCAGTTCTCCGGGACTAGTTATCTCCGGGGAGCTGTTTTTT.

This chain joins TRBV18 and TRBJ2-7; D is possibly TRBD1 (6 bases). Germline CDR1 is KGHSH and CDR2 is LQKENI. This CDR3 is 14 amino acids long. With 0 bases removed from V and 5 bases from J, the gap between germline ends came to 11 bases. The CDR3 loop is CASSPPSGVDEQYF. CDR3 DNA sequence: TGTGCCAGCTCACCACCATCAGGGGTGGACGAGCAGTACTTC.

The rearrangement uses TRBV10-3 and TRBJ1-4, with 9 nucleotides matching TRBD1. CDR1 and CDR2 (germline): ENHRY, SYGVKD. The CDR3 has 16 amino acids. With 6 bases clipped from V and 3 bases from J, the junction kept 8 bases outside the gene matches. This CDR3 is CAISARTGEANEKLFF. CDR3 coding DNA: TGTGCCATCAGCGCCCGGACAGGGGAGGCTAATGAAAAACTGTTTTTT.

This sequence joins TRBV11-2 and TRBJ2-7; TRBD1 agrees at 9 bases. Per germline, CDR1 SGHAT and CDR2 FQNNGV. The J segment lost 2 bases and the V segment lost 1 base, leaving 3 bases of the junction unmatched. This CDR3 region has 15 residues. The CDR3, as DNA: TGTGCCAGCAGCTTAGGGAACAGGGGGCCCTACGAGCAGTACTTC. This translates into CASSLGNRGPYEQYF.

The chain carries TRBV19 and TRBJ1-3; 9 nucleotides match TRBD1. CDR3 length: 16 amino acids. With 4 bases clipped from V and 3 bases from J, the junction kept 7 bases outside the gene matches. Germline V lookup: CDR1 LNHDA, CDR2 SQIVND (reference sequence). The CDR3 reads CASSTTWTGVGNTIYF. As DNA, the CDR3 is TGTGCCAGTAGTACCACCTGGACAGGGGTTGGAAACACCATATATTTT.

J is TRBJ1-2 and V is TRBV7-6; D is undetermined. V lost 8 bases, J lost 6 bases, and 16 bases lay in between. The germline gives CDR1 SGHVS, CDR2 FNYEAQ. The CDR3 length is 13 residues. DNA for the CDR3: TGTGCCAGCCGAGGGTCTGGAAGCGATGGCTACACCTTC. The encoded protein is CASRGSGSDGYTF.

This clone was recorded once. The chain joins TRBV23-1 to TRBJ1-1; D is unresolved. Being an ORF, TRBV23-1 has a function that is uncertain. This CDR3 comprises 14 residues. The germline V and J ends were trimmed by 3 bases and 0 bases, with 8 bases remaining between them. The CDR3 nucleotides read TGCGCCAGCAGTCAGTGCGACATGAACACTGAAGCTTTCTTT. Amino acid sequence: CASSQCDMNTEAFF.

The chain combines TRBV28 with TRBJ2-7; D gene ambiguous. The CDR3 has 12 amino acids. Germline V gene data show CDR1 as MDHEN and CDR2 as SYDVKM. Trimming stripped 7 bases from V and 4 bases from J, with 11 bases between. CDR3 DNA: TGTGCCAGCACCCGACAAGAGTACGAGCAGTACTTC. Its protein product is CASTRQEYEQYF.

V usage is TRBV9 and J usage is TRBJ1-5; a weak D match, TRBD1 (6 bases). The germline gives CDR1 SGDLS, CDR2 YYNGEE. Trimming removed 0 bases from V and 6 bases from J, with 19 bases in between. The length of the CDR3 is 17 residues. The CDR3 DNA is TGTGCCAGCAGCGTAGGAGGGGGGGCTCGAAGGGTTCAGCCCCAGCATTTT. This sequence encodes CASSVGGGARRVQPQHF. The variable domain in full, with the rest retrieved from reference TRBV9 and TRBJ1-5, is DSGVTQTPKHLITATGQRVTLRCSPRSGDLSVYWYQQSLDQGLQFLIQYYNGEERAKGNILERFSAQQFPDLHSELNLSSLELGDSALYFCASSVGGGARRVQPQHFGDGTRLSIL.

A few counts support this clone. This rearrangement joins TRBV24-1 to TRBJ1-5; 8 nucleotides align to TRBD1. The CDR3 length is 18 residues. Per the germline V gene, CDR1 is KGHDR and CDR2 is SFDVKD. The V gene end was trimmed by 3 bases and the J gene end by 2 bases; junction bases not matched to a gene: 11. Written as DNA, the CDR3 is TGTGCCACCAGTGATGCCTCCTTCAGGGGGCCAGGCAATCAGCCCCAGCATTTT. Its protein is CATSDASFRGPGNQPQHF.

Here the CDR3 DNA reads TGCGCCAGCAGCTTGGGACAGGGCGGGGGCGAAAAACTGTTTTTT. This translates into CASSLGQGGGEKLFF. The V and J genes are TRBV5-1 and TRBJ1-4, with TRBD1 matching over 7 bases. Trimming removed 0 bases from V and 8 bases from J; junction bases left unmatched: 7. The CDR3 length is 15 residues. Germline V gene data show CDR1 as SGHRS and CDR2 as YFSETQ.

This chain uses TRBV7-2 with TRBJ1-2; 8 bases fit TRBD1. This CDR3 contains 17 residues. Unmatched junction bases numbered 13, after V lost 5 bases and J lost 2 bases. Germline V gives CDR1 SGHTA, CDR2 FQGNSA. For the CDR3, the DNA is TGTGCCAGCAGCCCCACAGGAAGGGCAGGGGGCAACTATGGCTACACCTTC. Amino acids: CASSPTGRAGGNYGYTF.

The table lists this clone with a count of one. The chain uses TRBV20-1 and TRBJ1-6; D is unresolved. Trimming left V 3 bases short and J 0 bases short, with 12 bases between. Per the germline V gene, CDR1 is DFQATT and CDR2 is SNEGSKA (reference sequence). The CDR3 covers 16 residues. This chain's CDR3 is CSASSVVSSYNSPLHF. The CDR3 nucleotides read TGCAGTGCTAGTTCGGTCGTCAGCTCCTATAATTCACCCCTCCACTTT.

V is TRBV5-4 and J is TRBJ1-2, with 8 nucleotides matching TRBD1. The CDR3 contains 14 residues. Germline V gives CDR1 SGHNT, CDR2 YYREEE (reference sequence). With 3 bases clipped from V and 6 bases from J, the junction kept 7 bases outside the gene matches. CDR3 sequence reads: CASSWDRFGDGYTF. CDR3 nucleotides: TGTGCCAGCAGCTGGGACAGGTTTGGCGATGGCTACACCTTC.

This chain uses TRBV19 with TRBJ2-7; 7 nucleotides agree with TRBD1. This CDR3 region has 14 residues. The V gene's germline CDR1 is LNHDA and CDR2 SQIVND (reference sequence). V shed 8 bases, J shed 0 bases, and the junction held 7 bases outside the gene matches. In nucleotides, the CDR3 is TGTGCCAGTTCCCCGACAGGGAGCTCCTACGAGCAGTACTTC. Translated: CASSPTGSSYEQYF.

This clone was observed a few times. The V call is TRBV5-4, the J call TRBJ1-2; 8 bases match TRBD1. V trimming: 4 bases; J trimming: 3 bases; junction bases outside the gene matches: 11. The CDR3 has 16 residues. Germline V lookup: CDR1 SGHNT, CDR2 YYREEE (reference sequence). The CDR3 protein is CASSHRQGRRYYGYTF. CDR3 DNA: TGTGCCAGCAGCCACAGACAGGGGAGGAGGTACTATGGCTACACCTTC.

The rearrangement joins TRBV15 to TRBJ2-7; 8 nucleotides line up with TRBD1. This CDR3 has 14 amino acids. The V gene end was trimmed by 7 bases and the J gene end by 1 base; junction bases not matched to a gene: 6. Germline lookup yields CDR1 LNHNV and CDR2 YYDKDF (reference sequence). CDR3: CATTRDRSSYEQYF. The DNA of the CDR3 is TGTGCCACCACCCGGGACAGGAGTTCCTACGAGCAGTACTTC.

The J gene is TRBJ1-6, the V gene TRBV15; a possible D gene is TRBD1 (5 bases). V was trimmed by 6 bases and J by 5 bases, leaving 11 bases between them. The germline CDR1 and CDR2 sequences are LNHNV and YYDKDF (reference sequence). This CDR3 is 14 amino acids long. CDR3 loop: CATRSGANNSPLHF. The DNA of the CDR3 is TGTGCCACCAGATCCGGGGCGAATAATTCACCCCTCCACTTT.

V and J are TRBV7-8 and TRBJ1-5; D is ambiguous. The CDR3 has 14 residues. V lost 4 bases, J lost 3 bases, and 10 bases lay in between. Germline lookup yields CDR1 SGHVS and CDR2 FQNEAQ. The CDR3 sequence: CASSSRRFNQPQHF. In DNA form, the CDR3 reads TGTGCCAGCAGCTCACGCCGTTTCAATCAGCCCCAGCATTTT.